One and the same sample provided the 24 T cell receptor beta chains below, sequenced in a study of regulatory T cells in long-lasting Graves disease. Researchers made TCR beta libraries by using iRepertoire HTBI primers and running Arm-PCR on CDR3 regions. From the multiplex PCR reads, TCRdb called clonotypes with MiXCR, one entry per CDR3 protein. The data show 350,000 to 400,000 distinct CDR3 sequences, about 17% seen once. As to time point: newly diagnosed GD, antithyroid drugs for less than 3 months. With RNA extracted from PBMCs as input, the TCR library was made. These sequences were also reported in another study, on T cells in Graves' hyperthyroidism and ophthalmopathy.

Sequenced material: peripheral blood mononuclear cells (PBMCs), taken at new diagnosis, from a patient treated with antithyroid drugs. These receptor sequences come from a woman between 18 and 30 years old with Graves disease.

This clonotype was detected ten times or more. The rearrangement uses TRBV27 and TRBJ2-7; TRBD2 aligns across 8 bases. The ends lost 8 bases at V and 2 bases at J; junction bases unmatched: 8. Looked up from germline, CDR1 is MNHEY and CDR2 is SMNVEV (reference sequence). The CDR3 is 14 residues long. The CDR3 coding sequence is TGTGCCAGCGGTCGAGGACTAGCAGCCTACGAGCAGTACTTC. Translating it yields CASGRGLAAYEQYF.

Ten or more counts support this clonotype. The genes are TRBV12-3 or TRBV12-4 and TRBJ2-3, with D perhaps TRBD1 or TRBD2 (5 bases each). This CDR3 comprises 15 residues. Trimming stripped 7 bases from V and 2 bases from J, with 16 bases between. The CDR3 spells CASTPYGAFTDTQYF. As DNA, the CDR3 is TGTGCCAGCACTCCCTACGGGGCCTTCACAGATACGCAGTATTTT.

This clonotype came up a few times. This rearrangement joins TRBV13 to TRBJ2-7, with D possibly matching TRBD1 (5 bases). The CDR3 has 18 amino acids. Looked up from germline, CDR1 is PRHDT and CDR2 is FYEKMQ (reference sequence). V was cut by 1 base and J by 3 bases, with 22 bases left in between. As DNA, the CDR3 is TGTGCCAGCAGCTTAGCGCAGGGTGAAGGGGTCGGACACTACGAGCAGTACTTC. This encodes CASSLAQGEGVGHYEQYF. Looking up the rest from reference TRBV13 and TRBJ2-7 gives the full variable domain: AAGVIQSPRHLIKEKRETATLKCYPIPRHDTVYWYQQGPGQDPQFLISFYEKMQSDKGSIPDRFSAQQFSDYHSELNMSSLELGDSALYFCASSLAQGEGVGHYEQYFGPGTRLTVT.

The sample holds many counts of this clonotype. The rearrangement links TRBV6-2 or TRBV6-3 to TRBJ2-3; D gene ambiguous. Trimming shortened V by 7 bases and J by 0 bases, and 14 bases separated the two germline ends. This CDR3 is 15 amino acids long. Germline values: CDR1 MNHEY, CDR2 SVGEGT. DNA for the CDR3: TGTGCCAGCATGGGGTTTCGCAGTAGCACAGATACGCAGTATTTT. Translated, it gives CASMGFRSSTDTQYF.

The V and J genes are TRBV4-2 and TRBJ2-3; 8 positions agree with TRBD1. Per the germline V gene, CDR1 is LGHNA and CDR2 is YNFKEQ. After removal of 0 bases from V and 3 bases from J, the junction contained 8 bases not matched to a gene. The CDR3 has 17 residues. Here the CDR3 DNA reads TGTGCCAGCAGCCAAGATTTGGGCCAGGGGGCAACAGATACGCAGTATTTT. Residues: CASSQDLGQGATDTQYF.

This clonotype was observed at least ten times. J is TRBJ2-1 and V is TRBV27; TRBD2 matches at 14 bases. Looked up from germline, CDR1 is MNHEY and CDR2 is SMNVEV (reference sequence). The V and J ends lost 5 bases and 15 bases, in that order; junction bases with no gene match: 12. The CDR3 covers 15 residues. DNA for the CDR3: TGTGCCAGCAGTCCCGGGACTAGCGGGAGAGGGTTGCTGTTCTTC. It yields the protein CASSPGTSGRGLLFF.

About this clonotype: Lacking the conserved final phenylalanine or tryptophan, this CDR3 likely reflects a read error. The DNA of the CDR3 is TGTGCCAGCAGCTCCGGACAGTCCTACGAGCAGTACTCC. It encodes CASSSGQSYEQYS. The rearrangement links TRBV7-9 to TRBJ2-7; weak D call: TRBD1 (6 bases). The CDR3 runs to 13 residues. Between the trimmed V and J ends, which lost 4 bases and 1 base, there was a span of 8 bases. Per germline, CDR1 SEHNR and CDR2 FQNEAQ (reference sequence).

This clonotype was counted many times. V and J are TRBV9 and TRBJ2-1; TRBD2 matches 11 bases. The J segment lost 4 bases and the V segment lost 4 bases, leaving 19 bases of the junction unmatched. The germline gives CDR1 SGDLS, CDR2 YYNGEE. This CDR3 has 20 residues. The CDR3 coding sequence is TGTGCCAGCAGCCCCAGACCGGGACTAGCGGCCCCCAACCTTTACAATGAGCAGTTCTTC. It codes for CASSPRPGLAAPNLYNEQFF.

In its sample, this clonotype was seen many times. The genes are TRBV6-1 and TRBJ1-1; no clear D gene. There are 14 residues in the CDR3. Trimming took off 2 bases at V and 5 bases at J, with 12 bases between the two ends. Germline V gene data show CDR1 as MNHNS and CDR2 as SASEGT. The CDR3 region is CASSEKVGMTEAFF. The CDR3 nucleotides read TGTGCCAGCAGTGAAAAGGTGGGGATGACTGAAGCTTTCTTT.

This clonotype was found many times. The rearrangement joins TRBV27 to TRBJ2-3, with D possibly matching TRBD1 (5 bases). Trimming removed 6 bases from V and 0 bases from J, with 13 bases in between. CDR3 length: 15 amino acids. Germline CDR1 MNHEY, CDR2 SMNVEV (reference sequence). CDR3 protein: CASSRRTLSTDTQYF. The CDR3 DNA follows: TGTGCCAGCAGCCGAAGGACACTAAGCACAGATACGCAGTATTTT.

This clonotype was recorded many times. The chain links TRBV20-1 to TRBJ1-2; D call uncertain. The CDR3 is 13 amino acids. V was cut by 2 bases and J by 0 bases, with 7 bases left in between. Per germline, CDR1 DFQATT and CDR2 SNEGSKA (reference sequence). DNA of the CDR3: TGCAGTGCTAGACACGGAGCTAACTATGGCTACACCTTC. Translation gives CSARHGANYGYTF.

In this sample, this clonotype turned up many times. A read error is possible here, since a much larger clone lies one base away. This chain connects TRBV30 to TRBJ1-2; 7 bases fit TRBD1. This CDR3 spans 11 amino acids. Germline CDR1 is GTSNPN and CDR2 is SVGIG (reference sequence). The CDR3 bases are TGTGCCTGGGACAGGGACTATGACTACACCTTC. It specifies CAWDRDYDYTF.

This clonotype was seen repeatedly, ten times or more. The CDR3: CASSPRGLGEQYF. The CDR3 DNA is TGTGCCAGCAGTCCTCGTGGGCTTGGCGAGCAGTACTTC. The chain employs TRBV12-3 or TRBV12-4 and TRBJ2-7; D unclear. CDR3 length equals 13 residues. V was cut by 5 bases and J by 6 bases, with 14 bases left in between.

This clonotype was observed a handful of times. The rearrangement joins TRBV9 to TRBJ2-1, with D perhaps TRBD2 (5 bases). The CDR3 runs to 16 residues. The germline V gene encodes CDR1 SGDLS and CDR2 YYNGEE. The V and J ends lost 4 bases and 3 bases respectively, with 17 bases between them. The CDR3 loop is CASSPDFEGLYNEQFF. The CDR3 DNA sequence: TGTGCCAGCAGCCCAGATTTTGAGGGCCTCTACAATGAGCAGTTCTTC.

This clonotype was seen ten or more times. The genes are TRBV3-1 and TRBJ2-1; perhaps TRBD2 as D (5 bases). The ends were cut back, 1 base at V and 7 bases at J, with 14 bases in the middle. The germline CDR1 and CDR2 sequences are LGHDT and YNNKEL (reference sequence). This CDR3 is built from 15 residues. The CDR3 sequence: CASSQVRGPMNEQFF. The CDR3 DNA is TGTGCCAGCAGCCAAGTTCGAGGGCCCATGAATGAGCAGTTCTTC.

This chain joins TRBV30 and TRBJ1-5; D ambiguous. The ends were cut back, 3 bases at V and 5 bases at J, with 17 bases in the middle. The germline V gene has CDR1 GTSNPN and CDR2 SVGIG (reference sequence). The CDR3 spans 15 residues. The CDR3 is CAWSSTPMSDQPQHF. The CDR3 DNA reads TGTGCCTGGAGCAGTACGCCCATGAGCGATCAGCCCCAGCATTTT.

This clonotype was seen a few times. CDR3 sequence: CATSREAEETQYF. DNA of the CDR3: TGTGCCACCAGCAGAGAGGCGGAAGAGACCCAGTACTTC. The chain joins TRBV15 to TRBJ2-5, with unresolved D. This CDR3 region has 13 residues. The V gene lost 0 bases and the J gene lost 3 bases, with 5 bases spanning the gap. The germline CDR1 and CDR2 sequences are LNHNV and YYDKDF (reference sequence).

This clonotype came up many times. The V and J genes are TRBV28 and TRBJ2-7, with 9 bases fitting TRBD2. This CDR3 is 14 amino acids long. Germline values: CDR1 MDHEN, CDR2 SYDVKM. V gave up 5 bases and J gave up 2 bases; unmatched junction bases: 4. This CDR3 reads CASSRTSETYEQYF. The CDR3 DNA is TGTGCCAGCAGTCGGACTAGCGAGACCTACGAGCAGTACTTC.

The V call is TRBV19, the J call TRBJ1-2; a possible D gene is TRBD1 (5 bases). There are 15 residues in the CDR3. V gave up 5 bases and J gave up 4 bases, with 17 bases separating them. Germline CDR1 is LNHDA and CDR2 is SQIVND (reference sequence). This CDR3 is CASSQTYRTSYGYTF. The CDR3, as DNA: TGTGCCAGTAGTCAAACCTACAGGACCTCCTATGGCTACACCTTC.

In this sample, this clonotype turned up a few times. V and J are TRBV27 and TRBJ1-4; 7 bases are a match to TRBD1. The CDR3 sequence is 18 residues long. Germline loops: CDR1 MNHEY, CDR2 SMNVEV (reference sequence). V trimming: 5 bases; J trimming: 1 base; junction bases outside the gene matches: 13. The chain's CDR3 is CASSPTLSYRGTNEKLFF. The CDR3 nucleotides read TGTGCCAGCAGTCCAACTCTTAGCTACAGGGGAACTAATGAAAAACTGTTTTTT.

This clonotype was counted once. This clone may be a read error of a much larger clone one base away. The conserved final phenylalanine or tryptophan is absent from the CDR3, which likely points to a read error. The rearrangement joins TRBV6-1 to TRBJ1-1; 8 bases agree with TRBD1. Per germline, CDR1 MNHNS and CDR2 SASEGT. V lost 5 bases, J lost 6 bases, and 11 bases stayed unmatched. CDR3 length: 15 residues. The CDR3 loop is CASSRQGTEFAEAFS. CDR3 DNA: TGTGCCAGCAGTCGACAGGGGACGGAGTTTGCTGAAGCTTTCTCT.

Points on this clonotype: Likely a read error: the CDR3 ends without its conserved phenylalanine or tryptophan. The chain couples TRBV11-2 to TRBJ2-1; TRBD1 or TRBD2 may be the D gene (5 bases each). CDR1 is SGHAT and CDR2 is FQNNGV in the germline V gene. The germline V and J ends were trimmed by 4 bases and 6 bases, with 7 bases remaining between them. The CDR3 is 12 amino acids. CDR3 protein: CASSWGSNEQFL. The CDR3 coding sequence is TGTGCCAGCAGCTGGGGGAGCAATGAGCAGTTCCTC.

This clonotype was counted a few times. The rearrangement uses TRBV7-9 and TRBJ1-4; tentatively, D is TRBD1 (6 bases). CDR1 and CDR2 from the germline V gene are SEHNR and FQNEAQ (reference sequence). This CDR3 is built from 16 residues. The ends were cut back, 1 base at V and 4 bases at J, with 13 bases in the middle. The CDR3 loop is CASSLDSGRGNEKLFF. The CDR3 DNA reads TGTGCCAGCAGCTTAGATTCCGGCAGGGGTAATGAAAAACTGTTTTTT.

The rearrangement links TRBV6-1 to TRBJ2-1, with 12 bases aligning to TRBD2. Germline assignment: CDR1 MNHNS and CDR2 SASEGT. This CDR3 contains 15 residues. V trimming: 7 bases; J trimming: 7 bases; junction bases outside the gene matches: 8. The CDR3 DNA follows: TGTGCCAGCACCGAGCTAGCGGGGGGGCGAAATGAGCAGTTCTTC. Translated, it gives CASTELAGGRNEQFF.